This T cell receptor (beta chain) comes out of a study of shared clonotypes between healthy human individuals. Germline V lookup: CDR1 SGHRS, CDR2 YFSETQ. Deletions cut 5 bases from V and 4 bases from J, with 12 bases between. This CDR3 is built from 14 residues. This clone was counted once. Per the original data handling: ImmunoSEQ output lacked quality scores and full-length reads, limiting matched filtering. Sequencing used immunoSEQ multiplex PCR; TCRdb keeps in-frame clones, though not all of them. V and J calls and clone size come straight from that table; D and trimming were deduced from the DNA. The table lists about 1.5 million clones, 98% of them singletons, with about 0.4% in the top ten.

The sequenced sample was naive CD4+ T cells sorted from blood. Subset of the sample: CD45RA+ positively selected. The sequence was obtained from a man younger than 40 in good health. The chain is built from TRBV5-1 and TRBJ2-2; maybe TRBD2 (6 bases). The CDR3 nucleotides read TGCGCCAGCAGTCCGCGGGACCCCACCGGGGAGCTGTTTTTT. It encodes CASSPRDPTGELFF.